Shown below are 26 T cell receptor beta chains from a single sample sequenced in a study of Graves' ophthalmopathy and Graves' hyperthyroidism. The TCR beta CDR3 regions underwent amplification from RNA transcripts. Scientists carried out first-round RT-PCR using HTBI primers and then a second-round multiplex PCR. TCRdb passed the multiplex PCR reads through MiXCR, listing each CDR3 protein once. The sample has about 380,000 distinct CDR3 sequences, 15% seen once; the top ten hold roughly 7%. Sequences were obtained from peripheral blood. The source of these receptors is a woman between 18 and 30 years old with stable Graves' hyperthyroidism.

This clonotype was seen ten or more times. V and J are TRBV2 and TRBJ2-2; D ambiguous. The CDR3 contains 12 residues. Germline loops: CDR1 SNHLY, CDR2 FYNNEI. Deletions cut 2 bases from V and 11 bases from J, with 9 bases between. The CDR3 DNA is TGTGCCAGCAGTGAACGGGCCTATGAGCTGTTTTTT. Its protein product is CASSERAYELFF.

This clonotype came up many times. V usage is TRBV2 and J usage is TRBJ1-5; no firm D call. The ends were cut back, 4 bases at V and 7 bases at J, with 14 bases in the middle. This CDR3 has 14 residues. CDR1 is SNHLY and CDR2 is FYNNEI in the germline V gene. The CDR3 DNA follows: TGTGCCAGCAGTGTTGCCGGGATACGGCAGCCCCAGCATTTT. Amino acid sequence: CASSVAGIRQPQHF.

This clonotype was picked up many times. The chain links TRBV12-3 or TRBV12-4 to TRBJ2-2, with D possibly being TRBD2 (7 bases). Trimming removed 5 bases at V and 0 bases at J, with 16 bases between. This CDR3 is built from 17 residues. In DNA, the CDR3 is TGTGCCAGCAGTCCTTCGGGGAGGGGGACGAACACCGGGGAGCTGTTTTTT. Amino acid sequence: CASSPSGRGTNTGELFF.

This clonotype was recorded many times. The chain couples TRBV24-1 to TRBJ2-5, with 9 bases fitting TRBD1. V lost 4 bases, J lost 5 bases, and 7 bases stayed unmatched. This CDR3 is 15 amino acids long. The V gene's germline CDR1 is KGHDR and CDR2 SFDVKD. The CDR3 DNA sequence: TGTGCCACCAGTGACCCCGACGACAGGGGGGAGACCCAGTACTTC. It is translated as CATSDPDDRGETQYF.

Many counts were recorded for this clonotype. The CDR3 sequence is CASSYQDISNTEAFF. Here the CDR3 DNA reads TGTGCCAGCAGTTACCAGGACATATCGAACACTGAAGCTTTCTTT. This chain links TRBV6-5 with TRBJ1-1, with D possibly being TRBD1 (5 bases). Per the germline V gene, CDR1 is MNHEY and CDR2 is SVGAGI. Trimming took 2 bases from V and 1 from J, leaving 11 bases between them. The length of the CDR3 is 15 residues.

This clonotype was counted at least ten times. The CDR3 DNA follows: TGCGCCAGCAGCCAACTTACAGGCAATTCACCCCTCCACTTT. Translated: CASSQLTGNSPLHF. The chain recombines TRBV4-1 with TRBJ1-6; a weak D match, TRBD1 (5 bases). V was clipped by 2 bases and J by 7 bases, with 9 bases between them. Germline V CDR1 and CDR2: MGHRA, YSYEKL. The CDR3 length is 14 residues.

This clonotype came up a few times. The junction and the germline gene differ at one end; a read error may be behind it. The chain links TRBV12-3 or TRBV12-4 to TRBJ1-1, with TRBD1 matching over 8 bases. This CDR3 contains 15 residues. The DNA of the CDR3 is TGTGCCAGCAGGCCGGACAGGGTATCGAACTCTGAAGCTTTCTTT. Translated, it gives CASRPDRVSNSEAFF.

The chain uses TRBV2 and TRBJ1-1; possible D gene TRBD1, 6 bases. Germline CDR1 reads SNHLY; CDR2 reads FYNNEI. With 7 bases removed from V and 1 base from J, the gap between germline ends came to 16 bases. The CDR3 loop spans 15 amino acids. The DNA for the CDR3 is TGTGCCAGCAAGGGGGGGCGCGGGGGGAACACTGAAGCTTTCTTT. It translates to CASKGGRGGNTEAFF.

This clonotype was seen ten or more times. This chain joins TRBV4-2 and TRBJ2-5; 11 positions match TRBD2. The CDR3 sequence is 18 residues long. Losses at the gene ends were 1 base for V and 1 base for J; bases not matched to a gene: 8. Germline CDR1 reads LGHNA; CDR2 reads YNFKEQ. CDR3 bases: TGTGCCAGCAGCCAAGGCAGGCTAGCGGGGGGTCTCCAAGAGACCCAGTACTTC. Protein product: CASSQGRLAGGLQETQYF.

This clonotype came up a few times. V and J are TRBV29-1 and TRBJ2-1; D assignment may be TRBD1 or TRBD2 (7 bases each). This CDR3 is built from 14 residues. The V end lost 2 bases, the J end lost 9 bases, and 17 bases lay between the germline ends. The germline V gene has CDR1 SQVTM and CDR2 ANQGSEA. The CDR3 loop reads CSVEKPGGGGEQFF. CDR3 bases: TGCAGCGTTGAAAAACCAGGGGGAGGGGGTGAGCAGTTCTTC.

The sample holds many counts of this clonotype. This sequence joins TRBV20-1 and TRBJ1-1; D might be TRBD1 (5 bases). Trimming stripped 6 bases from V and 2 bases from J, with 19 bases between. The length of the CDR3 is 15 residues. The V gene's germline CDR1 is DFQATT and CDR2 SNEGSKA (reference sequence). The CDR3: CSASDRQVSNTEAFF. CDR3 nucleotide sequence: TGCAGTGCCTCCGACAGACAAGTTTCTAACACTGAAGCTTTCTTT.

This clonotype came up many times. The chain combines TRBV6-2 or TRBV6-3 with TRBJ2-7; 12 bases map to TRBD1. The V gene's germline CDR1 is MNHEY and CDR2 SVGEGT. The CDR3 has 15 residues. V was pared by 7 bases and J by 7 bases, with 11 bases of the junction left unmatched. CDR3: CASNARDRGRREQYF. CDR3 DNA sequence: TGTGCCAGCAACGCCCGGGACAGGGGGCGCAGGGAGCAGTACTTC.

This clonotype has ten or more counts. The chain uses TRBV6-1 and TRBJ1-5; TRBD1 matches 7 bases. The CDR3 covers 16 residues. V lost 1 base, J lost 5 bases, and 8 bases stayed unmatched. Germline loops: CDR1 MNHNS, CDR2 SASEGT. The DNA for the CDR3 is TGTGCCAGCAGTGAAGGAGGGGGCGGTCCCCATCAGCCCCAGCATTTT. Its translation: CASSEGGGGPHQPQHF.

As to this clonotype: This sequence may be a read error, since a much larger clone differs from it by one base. CDR3: CASSSRLIPDTEAFF. Here the CDR3 DNA reads TGTGCCAGCAGCTCCCGACTCATACCCGACACTGAAGCTTTCTTT. This rearrangement joins TRBV11-1 to TRBJ1-1; D not resolved. Germline V CDR1 and CDR2: SGHAT, FQDESV (reference sequence). Between the trimmed V and J ends, which lost 4 bases and 3 bases, there was a span of 15 bases. The CDR3 consists of 15 residues. Full variable domain (remainder filled in from reference TRBV11-1 and TRBJ1-1): EAEVAQSPRYKITEKSQAVAFWCDPISGHATLYWYRQILGQGPELLVQFQDESVVDDSQLPKDRFSAERLKGVDSTLKIQPAELGDSAMYLCASSSRLIPDTEAFFGQGTRLTVV.

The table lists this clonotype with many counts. In DNA form, the CDR3 reads TGTGCCACCTCTTCCCTCGACAGGAACACTGAAGCTTTCTTT. As protein: CATSSLDRNTEAFF. The chain links TRBV13 to TRBJ1-1, with D maybe TRBD1 (5 bases). Trimming pared 10 bases from V and 1 base from J, leaving 16 bases between. The CDR3 runs 14 residues. The germline V gene has CDR1 PRHDT and CDR2 FYEKMQ (reference sequence).

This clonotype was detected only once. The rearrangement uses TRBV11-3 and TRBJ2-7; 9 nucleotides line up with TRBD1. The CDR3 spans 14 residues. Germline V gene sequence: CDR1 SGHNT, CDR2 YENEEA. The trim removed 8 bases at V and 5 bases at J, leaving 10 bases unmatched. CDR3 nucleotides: TGTGCCAGCGGTACGGGACAGGGTCTTCACGAGCAGTACTTC. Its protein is CASGTGQGLHEQYF.

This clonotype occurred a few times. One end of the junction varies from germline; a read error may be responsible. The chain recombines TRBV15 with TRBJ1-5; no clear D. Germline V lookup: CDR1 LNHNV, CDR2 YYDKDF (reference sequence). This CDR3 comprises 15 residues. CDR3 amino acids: CATSVIDLSDQPQHF. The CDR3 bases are TGTGCCACCAGCGTAATAGACCTTAGCGATCAGCCCCAGCATTTT. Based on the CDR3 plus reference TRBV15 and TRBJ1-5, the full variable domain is DAMVIQNPRYQVTQFGKPVTLSCSQTLNHNVMYWYQQKSSQAPKLLFHYYDKDFNNEADTPDNFQSRRPNTSFCFLDIRSPGLGDTAMYLCATSVIDLSDQPQHFGDGTRLSIL.

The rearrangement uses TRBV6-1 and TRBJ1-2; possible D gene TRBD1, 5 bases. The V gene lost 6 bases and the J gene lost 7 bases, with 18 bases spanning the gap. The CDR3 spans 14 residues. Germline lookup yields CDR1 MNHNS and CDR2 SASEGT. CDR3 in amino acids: CASSLLQGISGYTF. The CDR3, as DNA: TGTGCCAGCAGCCTCTTGCAGGGCATCTCTGGCTACACCTTC.

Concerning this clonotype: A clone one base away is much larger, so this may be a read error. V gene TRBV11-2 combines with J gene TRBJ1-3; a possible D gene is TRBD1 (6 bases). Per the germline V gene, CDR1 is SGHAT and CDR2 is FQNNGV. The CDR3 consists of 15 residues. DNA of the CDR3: TGTGCCAGCAGCCCTCGGGGGGCCTCTGGAAGCACCATATATTTT. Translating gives CASSPRGASGSTIYF.

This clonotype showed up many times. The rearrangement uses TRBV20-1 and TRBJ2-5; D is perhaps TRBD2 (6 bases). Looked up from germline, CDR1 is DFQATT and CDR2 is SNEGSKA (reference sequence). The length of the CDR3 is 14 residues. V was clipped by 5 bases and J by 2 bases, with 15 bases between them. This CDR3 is CSAAPGTQQETQYF. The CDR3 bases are TGCAGTGCTGCCCCCGGGACTCAACAAGAGACCCAGTACTTC.

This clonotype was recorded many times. CDR3 nucleotide sequence: TGTGCCAGCAGCCTAGACAGGGGGCTTCCCTACGAGCAGTACTTC. Protein: CASSLDRGLPYEQYF. The chain combines TRBV6-5 with TRBJ2-7, with TRBD1 matching 10 bases. The germline CDR1 and CDR2 sequences are MNHEY and SVGAGI. J lost 2 bases, V lost 6 bases, and 7 bases had no gene match. This CDR3 spans 15 amino acids.

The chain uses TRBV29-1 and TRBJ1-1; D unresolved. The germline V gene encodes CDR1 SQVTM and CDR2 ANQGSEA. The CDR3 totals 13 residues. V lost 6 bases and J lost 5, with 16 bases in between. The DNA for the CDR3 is TGCAGCGTGTCCGGGAAACTAAGAACTGAAGCTTTCTTT. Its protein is CSVSGKLRTEAFF.

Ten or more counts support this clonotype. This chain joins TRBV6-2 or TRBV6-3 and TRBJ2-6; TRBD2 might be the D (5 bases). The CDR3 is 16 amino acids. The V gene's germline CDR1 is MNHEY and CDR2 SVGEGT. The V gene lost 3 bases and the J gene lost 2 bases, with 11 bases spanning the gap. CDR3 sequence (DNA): TGTGCCAGCAGTTATGAGGAGGCAACTGGGGCCAACGTCCTGACTTTC. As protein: CASSYEEATGANVLTF.

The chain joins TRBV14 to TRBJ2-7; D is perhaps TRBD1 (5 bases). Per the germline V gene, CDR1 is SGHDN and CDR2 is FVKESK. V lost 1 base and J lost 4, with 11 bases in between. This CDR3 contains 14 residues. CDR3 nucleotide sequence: TGTGCCAGCAGCCAAGGGCAGGGCAGATACGAGCAGTACTTC. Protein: CASSQGQGRYEQYF.

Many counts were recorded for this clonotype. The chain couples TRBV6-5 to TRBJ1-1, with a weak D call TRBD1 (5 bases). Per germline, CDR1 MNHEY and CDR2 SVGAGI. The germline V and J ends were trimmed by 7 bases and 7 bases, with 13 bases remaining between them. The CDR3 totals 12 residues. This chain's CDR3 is CASTSTGFEAFF. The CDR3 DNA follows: TGTGCCAGCACCTCCACAGGTTTTGAAGCTTTCTTT.

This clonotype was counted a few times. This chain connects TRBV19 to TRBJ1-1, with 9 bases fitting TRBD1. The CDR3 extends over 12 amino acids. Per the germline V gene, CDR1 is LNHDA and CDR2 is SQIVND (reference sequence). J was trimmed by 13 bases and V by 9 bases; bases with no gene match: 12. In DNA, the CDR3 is TGTGCCAGCTCGACAGGGGGGCTATTTGTTTTCTTT. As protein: CASSTGGLFVFF. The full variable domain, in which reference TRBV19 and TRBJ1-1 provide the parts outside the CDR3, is DGGITQSPKYLFRKEGQNVTLSCEQNLNHDAMYWYRQDPGQGLRLIYYSQIVNDFQKGDIAEGYSVSREKKESFPLTVTSAQKNPTAFYLCASSTGGLFVFFGQGTRLTVV.